This TCR beta chain was observed in a study of cytomegalovirus exposure and HLA in healthy donors. Measured with immunoSEQ multiplex PCR; TCRdb has only the in-frame clones, and not every one. The sample has some 170,000 clones, roughly 84% seen once; the top ten hold about 10%. A note on this clone: This same CDR3 is encoded by further DNA sequences in the sample.

J gave up 4 bases and V 5 bases, and 6 bases lay outside the gene matches. Germline V gene lookup returns CDR1 MNHEY and CDR2 SMNVEV (reference sequence). The CDR3 extends over 14 amino acids. Sequencing was done on a sample of PBMCs. V usage is TRBV27 and J usage is TRBJ1-2; TRBD1 agrees at 8 bases. This TCR came from a man aged 30-40 years in good health and CMV-seropositive. The CDR3 loop reads CASSPDRGRYGYTF. The CDR3 DNA is TGTGCCAGCAGTCCTGACAGGGGCCGCTATGGCTACACCTTC.